This passage covers 20 T cell receptor beta chains from one sample sequenced in a study of post-analysis software for immune sequencing data. What these receptors recognize is not known. Libraries were made from TCR beta cDNA, and they carried unique molecular identifiers. TCRdb reanalysed the PCR reads using MiXCR and keeps one entry per CDR3 protein. The repertoire includes roughly 700,000 distinct CDR3 sequences, roughly 30% of them detected once, and roughly 0.57% sits in the top ten. General observations from the study: Relative to controls, patients had 4 or 5 TRBV segments at higher frequency, with TRBV5-6, TRBV5-1 and TRBV20-1 among these.

The sequenced sample consisted of blood. The source of these receptors is a girl aged 10-17 years with multiple sclerosis.

This clonotype was detected ten times or more. V and J are TRBV20-1 and TRBJ2-7, with 11 bases lining up with TRBD2. J lost 4 bases, V lost 6 bases, and 5 bases had no gene match. This CDR3 comprises 13 residues. Germline V gene data show CDR1 as DFQATT and CDR2 as SNEGSKA (reference sequence). DNA of the CDR3: TGCAGTGCCCCCGGGACTAGCGGATACGAGCAGTACTTC. Protein sequence: CSAPGTSGYEQYF.

This chain connects TRBV7-2 to TRBJ1-6, with D uncertain. The germline V gene encodes CDR1 SGHTA and CDR2 FQGNSA. The germline V and J ends were trimmed by 2 bases and 7 bases, with 3 bases remaining between them. The CDR3 is made up of 12 amino acids. The CDR3 DNA follows: TGTGCCAGCAGCTTAATGAATTCACCCCTCCACTTT. Amino acid sequence: CASSLMNSPLHF. The full variable domain, with the rest looked up from reference TRBV7-2 and TRBJ1-6, is GAGVSQSPSNKVTEKGKDVELRCDPISGHTALYWYRQSLGQGLEFLIYFQGNSAPDKSGLPSDRFSAERTGGSVSTLTIQRTQQEDSAVYLCASSLMNSPLHFGNGTRLTVT.

This clonotype occurred a few times. This chain uses TRBV20-1 with TRBJ2-1; D is possibly TRBD2 (6 bases). Trimming cost V 3 bases and J 9 bases, with 24 bases left between them. The CDR3 is 16 amino acids. Germline loops: CDR1 DFQATT, CDR2 SNEGSKA (reference sequence). The CDR3 here is CSARNDGSLYWGEQFF. In DNA form, the CDR3 reads TGCAGTGCTAGGAATGACGGGAGTTTGTATTGGGGTGAGCAGTTCTTC.

This clonotype was found many times. The genes are TRBV7-2 and TRBJ2-1; TRBD1 might be the D (5 bases). The V and J ends lost 3 bases and 5 bases respectively, with 8 bases between them. The CDR3 runs to 13 residues. Per germline, CDR1 SGHTA and CDR2 FQGNSA. This CDR3 reads CASSLGLHNEQFF. CDR3 nucleotide sequence: TGTGCCAGCAGCTTGGGGCTTCACAATGAGCAGTTCTTC.

This clonotype was counted only a few times. This sequence joins TRBV20-1 and TRBJ2-5; TRBD2 aligns across 9 bases. The CDR3 loop spans 14 amino acids. Trimming cost V 6 bases and J 5 bases; bases outside gene matches: 10. Germline V lookup: CDR1 DFQATT, CDR2 SNEGSKA (reference sequence). CDR3 sequence: CSAKLAGGAETQYF. CDR3 DNA: TGCAGTGCGAAACTAGCGGGTGGTGCGGAGACCCAGTACTTC.

The V and J genes are TRBV20-1 and TRBJ1-5, with 12 nucleotides matching TRBD1. Germline CDR1 DFQATT, CDR2 SNEGSKA (reference sequence). The V segment lost 5 bases and the J segment 1 base; nucleotides outside the gene matches: 12. The CDR3 length is 18 residues. CDR3 bases: TGCAGTGCTGACGACCCGGGACAGGGGGCTTTAAGCAATCAGCCCCAGCATTTT. Amino acid sequence: CSADDPGQGALSNQPQHF.

V gene TRBV4-3 combines with J gene TRBJ2-5, with D uncertain. V lost 2 bases, J lost 0 bases, and 13 bases lay in between. There are 16 residues in the CDR3. CDR1 is LGHNA, CDR2 YSLEER, per germline. This chain's CDR3 is CASSQTVGRNQETQYF. The CDR3 DNA is TGCGCCAGCAGCCAAACGGTCGGTCGGAACCAAGAGACCCAGTACTTC.

Comments on this clonotype: A read error is possible here, since a much larger clone lies one base away. V gene TRBV28 combines with J gene TRBJ2-5, with 8 bases fitting TRBD1. Germline trimming cut 6 bases from V and 1 base from J; bases unmatched to any gene: 7. Germline values: CDR1 MDHEN, CDR2 SYDVKM. The CDR3 spans 15 residues. The CDR3 here is CASSPGQGCQETQYF. CDR3 in DNA: TGTGCCAGCAGCCCCGGACAGGGCTGCCAAGAGACCCAGTACTTC.

The sample holds many counts of this clonotype. The chain is built from TRBV4-3 and TRBJ2-5, with 11 bases that match TRBD2. V was clipped by 0 bases and J by 5 bases; unmatched bases: 11. Germline values: CDR1 LGHNA, CDR2 YSLEER. The CDR3 is 18 residues long. For the CDR3, the DNA is TGCGCCAGCAGCCAAGATTATGGTAGCGGGAGGGCCAGGGAGACCCAGTACTTC. It codes for CASSQDYGSGRARETQYF.

For the CDR3, the DNA is TGCGCCAGCAGCTTGAATCCGGGGACTAGCGGGGTGTCTAGCACAGATACGCAGTATTTT. It specifies CASSLNPGTSGVSSTDTQYF. The rearrangement uses TRBV5-1 and TRBJ2-3; TRBD2 aligns across 13 bases. V was clipped by 1 base and J by 0 bases; unmatched bases: 11. Germline CDR1 SGHRS, CDR2 YFSETQ. CDR3 length equals 20 residues.

The chain employs TRBV9 and TRBJ1-2; no reliable D call. V was clipped by 4 bases and J by 8 bases, with 15 bases between them. The CDR3 is made up of 13 amino acids. The germline V gene encodes CDR1 SGDLS and CDR2 YYNGEE. The CDR3 here is CASSPRTVVGYTF. DNA for the CDR3: TGTGCCAGCAGCCCCCGGACGGTCGTAGGCTACACCTTC.

This clonotype was seen a handful of times. CDR3 residues: CASSFSARFTEAFF. CDR3 bases: TGTGCCAGCAGCTTCTCCGCCCGATTCACTGAAGCTTTCTTT. This chain connects TRBV5-6 to TRBJ1-1, with D unresolved. V lost 2 bases and J lost 4, with 12 bases in between. The CDR3 covers 14 residues. The V gene's germline CDR1 is SGHDT and CDR2 YYEEEE.

The rearrangement links TRBV6-1 to TRBJ1-4, with D possibly matching TRBD1 (6 bases). The V end lost 6 bases, the J end lost 2 bases, and 13 bases lay between the germline ends. Germline V lookup: CDR1 MNHNS, CDR2 SASEGT. This CDR3 has 15 residues. The CDR3 spells CASRGAGVTNEKLFF. The CDR3 DNA reads TGTGCCAGCAGGGGGGCAGGGGTCACTAATGAAAAACTGTTTTTT.

This clonotype came up a few times. This chain uses TRBV7-2 with TRBJ1-4, with D unresolved. V dropped 5 bases and J dropped 2 bases, with 12 bases sitting between them. The CDR3 sequence is 15 residues long. Germline V gives CDR1 SGHTA, CDR2 FQGNSA. The CDR3 bases are TGTGCCAGCAGCGCGAGGACGGTTACTAATGAAAAACTGTTTTTT. Translation: CASSARTVTNEKLFF.

This clonotype was found a few times. The V and J genes are TRBV12-3 or TRBV12-4 and TRBJ1-1, with D unresolved. The V gene lost 7 bases and the J gene lost 8 bases, with 11 bases spanning the gap. The CDR3 is made up of 11 amino acids. In DNA form, the CDR3 reads TGTGCCAGCACTTTTGGGCAGGAAGCTTTCTTT. It yields the protein CASTFGQEAFF.

The chain joins TRBV20-1 to TRBJ1-1; 7 bases agree with TRBD1. Trimming took 4 bases from V and 1 from J; bases not matched to a gene: 3. Germline assignment: CDR1 DFQATT and CDR2 SNEGSKA (reference sequence). This CDR3 has 13 residues. CDR3 amino acids: CSAKDRRNTEAFF. The CDR3 nucleotides read TGCAGTGCTAAGGACAGGCGGAACACTGAAGCTTTCTTT.

To note about this clonotype: The conserved final phenylalanine or tryptophan is absent from the CDR3, which likely points to a read error. The genes are TRBV14 and TRBJ1-4; no reliable D call. CDR3 length: 15 residues. The V and J ends lost 4 bases and 5 bases respectively, with 14 bases between them. Germline CDR1 and CDR2: SGHDN and FVKESK. CDR3 coding DNA: TGTGCCAGCAGCCGAGAGACGGGTCGGAATGAAAAACTGTTTTGT. It is translated as CASSRETGRNEKLFC.

This clonotype was recorded at least ten times. The chain combines TRBV20-1 with TRBJ2-1; TRBD1 matches 9 bases. V shed 7 bases, J shed 6 bases, and the junction held 13 bases outside the gene matches. The CDR3 runs to 15 residues. CDR1 and CDR2 (germline): DFQATT, SNEGSKA (reference sequence). CDR3 DNA sequence: TGCAGTGGTAGGACAGGGGTGTTTGTTCTCAATGAGCAGTTCTTC. Translated: CSGRTGVFVLNEQFF.

This clonotype has more than one count but fewer than ten. This rearrangement joins TRBV20-1 to TRBJ2-7, with 7 bases that match TRBD2. V was clipped by 2 bases and J by 5 bases; unmatched bases: 12. This CDR3 is built from 15 residues. Germline V gene sequence: CDR1 DFQATT, CDR2 SNEGSKA (reference sequence). The DNA of the CDR3 is TGCAGTGCTAGACTAGCGGTATCCTTTGTCCACGAGCAGTACTTC. Translated, it gives CSARLAVSFVHEQYF.

The chain employs TRBV14 and TRBJ2-5, with 14 bases that match TRBD2. With V trimmed by 4 bases and J by 13 bases, 11 bases remained unmatched. Germline V gene sequence: CDR1 SGHDN, CDR2 FVKESK. The CDR3 sequence is 15 residues long. The CDR3 region has the DNA TGTGCCAGCAGCCCTCCGGGACTAGCGGGAGACCGCCTGTACTTC. Its protein product is CASSPPGLAGDRLYF. The entire variable domain, with the rest obtained from reference TRBV14 and TRBJ2-5, is as follows: EAGVTQFPSHSVIEKGQTVTLRCDPISGHDNLYWYRRVMGKEIKFLLHFVKESKQDESGMPNNRFLAERTGGTYSTLKVQPAELEDSGVYFCASSPPGLAGDRLYFGPGTRLLVL.